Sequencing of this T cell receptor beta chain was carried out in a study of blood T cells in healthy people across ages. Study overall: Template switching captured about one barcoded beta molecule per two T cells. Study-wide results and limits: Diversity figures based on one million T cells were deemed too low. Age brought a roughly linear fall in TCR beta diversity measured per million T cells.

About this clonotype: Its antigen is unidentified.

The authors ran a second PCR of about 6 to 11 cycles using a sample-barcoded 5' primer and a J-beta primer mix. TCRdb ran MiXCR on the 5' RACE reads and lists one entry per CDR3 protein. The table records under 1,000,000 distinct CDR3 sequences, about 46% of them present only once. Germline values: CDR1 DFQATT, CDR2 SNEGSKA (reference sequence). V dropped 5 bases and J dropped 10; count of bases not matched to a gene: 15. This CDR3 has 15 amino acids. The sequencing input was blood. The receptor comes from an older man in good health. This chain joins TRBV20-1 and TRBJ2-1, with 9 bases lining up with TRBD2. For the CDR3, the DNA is TGCAGTGCTCCCGGGGTAGCGGGGGACCTTATGGAGCAGTTCTTC. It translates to CSAPGVAGDLMEQFF.